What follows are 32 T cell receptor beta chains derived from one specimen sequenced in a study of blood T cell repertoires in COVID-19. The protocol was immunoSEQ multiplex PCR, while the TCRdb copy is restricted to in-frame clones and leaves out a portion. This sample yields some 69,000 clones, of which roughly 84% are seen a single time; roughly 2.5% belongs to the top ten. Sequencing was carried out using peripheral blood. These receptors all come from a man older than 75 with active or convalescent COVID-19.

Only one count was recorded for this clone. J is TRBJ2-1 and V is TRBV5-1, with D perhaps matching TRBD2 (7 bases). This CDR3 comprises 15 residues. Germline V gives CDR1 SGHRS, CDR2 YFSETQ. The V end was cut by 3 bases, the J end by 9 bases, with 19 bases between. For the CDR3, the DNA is TGCGCCAGCAGCTCAAAGGGGGGGAGCGCCGGTGAGCAGTTCTTC. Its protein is CASSSKGGSAGEQFF. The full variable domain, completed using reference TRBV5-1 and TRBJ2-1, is KAGVTQTPRYLIKTRGQQVTLSCSPISGHRSVSWYQQTPGQGLQFLFEYFSETQRNKGNFPGRFSGRQFSNSRSEMNVSTLELGDSALYLCASSSKGGSAGEQFFGPGTRLTVL.

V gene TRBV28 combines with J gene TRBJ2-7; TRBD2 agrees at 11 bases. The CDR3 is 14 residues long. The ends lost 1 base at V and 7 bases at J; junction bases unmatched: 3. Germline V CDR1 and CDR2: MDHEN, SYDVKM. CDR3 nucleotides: TGTGCCAGCAGTTTATTAGCGGGGGGGCGAGAGCAGTACTTC. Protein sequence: CASSLLAGGREQYF. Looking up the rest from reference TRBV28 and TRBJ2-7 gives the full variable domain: DVKVTQSSRYLVKRTGEKVFLECVQDMDHENMFWYRQDPGLGLRLIYFSYDVKMKEKGDIPEGYSVSREKKERFSLILESASTNQTSMYLCASSLLAGGREQYFGPGTRLTVT.

CDR3 DNA: TGTGCCAGTAGTCCTTGGGGTACTAGCGGGGGGCCCGGGGAGCTGTTTTTT. It translates to CASSPWGTSGGPGELFF. The V gene is TRBV19, the J gene TRBJ2-2; 12 bases are shared with TRBD2. Unmatched junction bases numbered 10, after V lost 5 bases and J lost 6 bases. The CDR3 sequence is 17 residues long. Germline CDR1 is LNHDA and CDR2 is SQIVND (reference sequence). Based on the CDR3 plus reference TRBV19 and TRBJ2-2, the full variable domain is DGGITQSPKYLFRKEGQNVTLSCEQNLNHDAMYWYRQDPGQGLRLIYYSQIVNDFQKGDIAEGYSVSREKKESFPLTVTSAQKNPTAFYLCASSPWGTSGGPGELFFGEGSRLTVL.

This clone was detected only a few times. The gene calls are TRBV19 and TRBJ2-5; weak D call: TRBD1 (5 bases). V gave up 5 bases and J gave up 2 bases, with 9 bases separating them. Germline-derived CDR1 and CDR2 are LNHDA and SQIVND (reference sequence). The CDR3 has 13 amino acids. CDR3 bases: TGTGCCAGTAGTTTACAGGTACAAGAGACCCAGTACTTC. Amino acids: CASSLQVQETQYF.

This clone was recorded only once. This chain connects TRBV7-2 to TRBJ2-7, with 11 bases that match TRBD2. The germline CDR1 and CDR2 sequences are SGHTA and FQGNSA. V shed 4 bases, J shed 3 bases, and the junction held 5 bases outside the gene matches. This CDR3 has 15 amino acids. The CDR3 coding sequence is TGTGCCAGCAGCTCTAGACTAGCGGGATACTACGAGCAGTACTTC. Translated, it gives CASSSRLAGYYEQYF. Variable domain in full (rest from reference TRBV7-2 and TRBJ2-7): GAGVSQSPSNKVTEKGKDVELRCDPISGHTALYWYRQSLGQGLEFLIYFQGNSAPDKSGLPSDRFSAERTGGSVSTLTIQRTQQEDSAVYLCASSSRLAGYYEQYFGPGTRLTVT.

The CDR3 protein is CASSYRFRGQSSYNEQFF. Here the CDR3 DNA reads TGTGCCAGCAGTTACAGGTTCCGCGGGCAAAGCTCCTACAATGAGCAGTTCTTC. The V and J genes are TRBV6-2 or TRBV6-3 and TRBJ2-1, with D maybe TRBD2 (5 bases). The V gene lost 2 bases and the J gene lost 0 bases, with 17 bases spanning the gap. Germline V gene lookup returns CDR1 MNHEY and CDR2 SVGEGT. The CDR3 has 18 amino acids.

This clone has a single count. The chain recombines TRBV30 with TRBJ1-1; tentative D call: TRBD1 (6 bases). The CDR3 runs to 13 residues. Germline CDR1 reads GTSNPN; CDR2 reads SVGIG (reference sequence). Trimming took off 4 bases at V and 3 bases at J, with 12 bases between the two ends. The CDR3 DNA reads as TGTGCCTGGACCACAGGGCCTGACACTGAAGCTTTCTTT. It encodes CAWTTGPDTEAFF.

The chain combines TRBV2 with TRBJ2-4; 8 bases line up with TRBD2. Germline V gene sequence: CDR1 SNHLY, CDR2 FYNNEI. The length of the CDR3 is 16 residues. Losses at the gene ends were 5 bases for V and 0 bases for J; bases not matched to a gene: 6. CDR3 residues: CASSSSGSSAKNIQYF. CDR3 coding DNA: TGTGCCAGCAGTTCCAGCGGGAGTTCAGCCAAAAACATTCAGTACTTC.

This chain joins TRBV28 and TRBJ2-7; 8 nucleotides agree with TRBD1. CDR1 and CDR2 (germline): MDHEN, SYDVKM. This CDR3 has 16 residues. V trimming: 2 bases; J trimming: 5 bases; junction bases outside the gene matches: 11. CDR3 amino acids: CASSLHLGQGVDEQYF. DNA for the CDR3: TGTGCCAGCAGTTTACACCTTGGACAGGGTGTGGACGAGCAGTACTTC.

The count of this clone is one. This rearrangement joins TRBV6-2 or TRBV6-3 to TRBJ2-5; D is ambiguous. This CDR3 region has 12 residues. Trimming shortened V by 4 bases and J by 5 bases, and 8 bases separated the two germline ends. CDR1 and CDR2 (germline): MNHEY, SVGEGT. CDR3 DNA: TGTGCCAGCAGTTCCCCTGTCGAGACCCAGTACTTC. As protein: CASSSPVETQYF.

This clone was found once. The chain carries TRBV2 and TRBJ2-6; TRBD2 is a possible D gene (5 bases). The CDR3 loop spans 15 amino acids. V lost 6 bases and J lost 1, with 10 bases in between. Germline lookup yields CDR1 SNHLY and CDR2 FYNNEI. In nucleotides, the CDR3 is TGTGCCAGCAGGTCTGAGGGATCTGGGGCCAACGTCCTGACTTTC. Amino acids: CASRSEGSGANVLTF.

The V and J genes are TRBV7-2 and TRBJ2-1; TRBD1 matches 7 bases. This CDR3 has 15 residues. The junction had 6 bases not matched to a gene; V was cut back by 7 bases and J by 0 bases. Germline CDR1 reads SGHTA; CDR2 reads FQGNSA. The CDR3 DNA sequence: TGTGCCAGCACCATGACAGGGAACTCCTACAATGAGCAGTTCTTC. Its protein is CASTMTGNSYNEQFF. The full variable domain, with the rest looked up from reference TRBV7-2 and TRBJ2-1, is GAGVSQSPSNKVTEKGKDVELRCDPISGHTALYWYRQSLGQGLEFLIYFQGNSAPDKSGLPSDRFSAERTGGSVSTLTIQRTQQEDSAVYLCASTMTGNSYNEQFFGPGTRLTVL.

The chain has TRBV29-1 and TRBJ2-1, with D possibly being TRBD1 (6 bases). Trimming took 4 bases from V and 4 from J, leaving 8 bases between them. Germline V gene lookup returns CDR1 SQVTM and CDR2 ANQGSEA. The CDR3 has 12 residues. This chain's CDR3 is CSVGDIYNEQFF. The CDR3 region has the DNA TGCAGCGTTGGGGACATTTACAATGAGCAGTTCTTC.

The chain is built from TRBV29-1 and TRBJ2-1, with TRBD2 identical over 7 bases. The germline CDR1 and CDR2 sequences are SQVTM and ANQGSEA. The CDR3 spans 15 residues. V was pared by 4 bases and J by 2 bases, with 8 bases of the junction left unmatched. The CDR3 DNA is TGCAGCGTTGTGGGGGGGGACTCTACCTACAATGAGCAGTTCTTC. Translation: CSVVGGDSTYNEQFF.

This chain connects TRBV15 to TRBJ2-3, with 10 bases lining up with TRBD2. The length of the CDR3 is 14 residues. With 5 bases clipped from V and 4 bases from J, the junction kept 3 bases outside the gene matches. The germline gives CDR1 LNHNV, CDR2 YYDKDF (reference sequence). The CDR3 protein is CATSEAGGPDTQYF. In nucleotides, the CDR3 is TGTGCCACCAGCGAAGCGGGAGGGCCAGATACGCAGTATTTT.

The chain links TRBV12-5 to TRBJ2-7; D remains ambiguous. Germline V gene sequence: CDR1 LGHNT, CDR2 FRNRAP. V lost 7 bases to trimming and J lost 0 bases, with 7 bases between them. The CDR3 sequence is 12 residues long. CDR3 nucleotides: TGTGCTAGTGCACAAAACTCCTACGAGCAGTACTTC. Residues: CASAQNSYEQYF.

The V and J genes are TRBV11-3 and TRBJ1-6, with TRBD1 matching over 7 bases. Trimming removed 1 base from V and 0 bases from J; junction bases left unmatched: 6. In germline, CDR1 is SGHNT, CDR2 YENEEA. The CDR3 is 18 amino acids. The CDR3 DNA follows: TGTGCCAGCAGCTTAGTTCCGACAGGGAGCTCCTATAATTCACCCCTCCACTTT. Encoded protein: CASSLVPTGSSYNSPLHF.

The CDR3 spells CASSSDSRNSPLHF. CDR3 coding DNA: TGCGCCAGCAGCTCGGACAGCCGTAATTCACCCCTCCACTTT. The chain is built from TRBV5-1 and TRBJ1-6, with a possible D match to TRBD1 (6 bases). Germline CDR1 SGHRS, CDR2 YFSETQ. The length of the CDR3 is 14 residues. V lost 3 bases and J lost 6, with 10 bases in between.

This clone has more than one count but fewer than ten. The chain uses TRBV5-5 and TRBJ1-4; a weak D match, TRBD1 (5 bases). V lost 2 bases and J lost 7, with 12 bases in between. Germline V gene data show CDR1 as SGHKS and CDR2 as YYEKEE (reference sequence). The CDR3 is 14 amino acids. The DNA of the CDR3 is TGTGCCAGCAGCTTATCGGGGGGTCGTGAAAAACTGTTTTTT. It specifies CASSLSGGREKLFF.

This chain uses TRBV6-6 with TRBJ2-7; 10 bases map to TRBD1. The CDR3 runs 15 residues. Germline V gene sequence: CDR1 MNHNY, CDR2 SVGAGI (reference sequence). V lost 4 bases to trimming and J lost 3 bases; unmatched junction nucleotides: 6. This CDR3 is CASSSAGQGHYEQYF. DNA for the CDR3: TGTGCCAGCAGTTCCGCGGGACAGGGGCACTACGAGCAGTACTTC.

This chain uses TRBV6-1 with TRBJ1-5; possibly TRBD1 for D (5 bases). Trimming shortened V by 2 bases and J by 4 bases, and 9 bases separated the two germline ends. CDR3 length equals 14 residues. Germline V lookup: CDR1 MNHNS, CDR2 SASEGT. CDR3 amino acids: CASSEISGNQPQHF. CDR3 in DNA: TGTGCCAGCAGTGAAATTTCAGGGAATCAGCCCCAGCATTTT.

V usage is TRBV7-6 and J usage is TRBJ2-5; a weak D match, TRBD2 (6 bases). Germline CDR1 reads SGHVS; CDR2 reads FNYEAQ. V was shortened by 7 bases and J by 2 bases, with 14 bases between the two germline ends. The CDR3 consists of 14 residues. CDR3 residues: CASIPRGRQETQYF. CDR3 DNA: TGTGCCAGCATTCCCCGGGGGAGACAAGAGACCCAGTACTTC.

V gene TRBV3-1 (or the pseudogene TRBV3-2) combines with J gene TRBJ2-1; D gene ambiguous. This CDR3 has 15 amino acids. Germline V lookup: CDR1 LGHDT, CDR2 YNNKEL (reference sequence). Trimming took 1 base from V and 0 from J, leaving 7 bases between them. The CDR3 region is CASSQAALSYNEQFF. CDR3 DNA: TGTGCCAGCAGCCAAGCTGCGCTCTCCTACAATGAGCAGTTCTTC.

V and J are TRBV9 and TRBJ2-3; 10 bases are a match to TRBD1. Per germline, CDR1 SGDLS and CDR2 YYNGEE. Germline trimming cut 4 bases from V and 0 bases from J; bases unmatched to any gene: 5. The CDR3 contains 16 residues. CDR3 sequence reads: CASSIRDRGSTDTQYF. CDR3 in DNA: TGTGCCAGCAGCATTCGGGACAGGGGAAGCACAGATACGCAGTATTTT.

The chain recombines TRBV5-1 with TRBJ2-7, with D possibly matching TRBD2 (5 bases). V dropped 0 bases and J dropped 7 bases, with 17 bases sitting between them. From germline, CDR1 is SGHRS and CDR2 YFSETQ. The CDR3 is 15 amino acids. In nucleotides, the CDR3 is TGCGCCAGCAGCTTGGACTCACGTCGCGGCGGGGAGCAGTACTTC. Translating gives CASSLDSRRGGEQYF. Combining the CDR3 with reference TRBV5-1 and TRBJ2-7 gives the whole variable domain KAGVTQTPRYLIKTRGQQVTLSCSPISGHRSVSWYQQTPGQGLQFLFEYFSETQRNKGNFPGRFSGRQFSNSRSEMNVSTLELGDSALYLCASSLDSRRGGEQYFGPGTRLTVT.

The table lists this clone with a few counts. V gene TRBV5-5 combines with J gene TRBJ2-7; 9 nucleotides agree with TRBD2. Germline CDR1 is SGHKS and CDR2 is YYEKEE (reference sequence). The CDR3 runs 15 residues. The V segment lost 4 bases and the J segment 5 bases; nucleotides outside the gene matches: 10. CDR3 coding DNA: TGTGCCAGCAGCCTAGCGGGGACTCAGAGTGACGAGCAGTACTTC. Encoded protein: CASSLAGTQSDEQYF.

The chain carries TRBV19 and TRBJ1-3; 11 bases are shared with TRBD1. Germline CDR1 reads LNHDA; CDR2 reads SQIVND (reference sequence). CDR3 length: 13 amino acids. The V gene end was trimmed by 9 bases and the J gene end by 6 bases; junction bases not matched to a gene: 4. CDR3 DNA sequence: TGTGCCAGCGGACAGGGGGCCGCAAACACCATATATTTT. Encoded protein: CASGQGAANTIYF.

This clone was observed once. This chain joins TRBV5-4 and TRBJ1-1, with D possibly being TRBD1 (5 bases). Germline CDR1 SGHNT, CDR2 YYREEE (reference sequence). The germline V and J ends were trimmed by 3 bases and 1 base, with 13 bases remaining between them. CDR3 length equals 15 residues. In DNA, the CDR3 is TGTGCCAGCAGCTCACCGGGACTGGGGAACACTGAAGCTTTCTTT. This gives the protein CASSSPGLGNTEAFF.

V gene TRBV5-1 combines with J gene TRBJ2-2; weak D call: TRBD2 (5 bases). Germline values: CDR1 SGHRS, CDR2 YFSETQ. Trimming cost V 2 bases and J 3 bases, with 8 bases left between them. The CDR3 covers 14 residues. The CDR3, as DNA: TGCGCCAGCAGCTTACGGGATGACACCGGGGAGCTGTTTTTT. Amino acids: CASSLRDDTGELFF.

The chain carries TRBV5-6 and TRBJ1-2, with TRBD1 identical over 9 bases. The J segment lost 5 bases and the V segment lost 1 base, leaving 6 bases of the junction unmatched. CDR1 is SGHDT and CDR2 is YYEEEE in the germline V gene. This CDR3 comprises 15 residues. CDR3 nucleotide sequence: TGTGCCAGCAGCTTGCCTACAGGGGGCGCTTATGGCTACACCTTC. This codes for CASSLPTGGAYGYTF.

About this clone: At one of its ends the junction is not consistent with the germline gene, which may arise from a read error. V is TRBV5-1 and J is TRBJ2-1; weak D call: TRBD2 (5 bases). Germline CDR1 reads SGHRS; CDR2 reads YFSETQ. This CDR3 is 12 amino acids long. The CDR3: CASSLTVDSVIF. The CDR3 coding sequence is TGCGCCAGCAGCCTAACCGTGGACTCCGTAATCTTC.

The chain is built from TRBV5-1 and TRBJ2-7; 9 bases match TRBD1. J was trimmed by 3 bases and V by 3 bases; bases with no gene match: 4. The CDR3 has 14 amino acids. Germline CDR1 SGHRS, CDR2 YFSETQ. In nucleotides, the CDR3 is TGCGCCAGCAGCTCCCGGACAGGGGACTACGAGCAGTACTTC. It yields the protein CASSSRTGDYEQYF.